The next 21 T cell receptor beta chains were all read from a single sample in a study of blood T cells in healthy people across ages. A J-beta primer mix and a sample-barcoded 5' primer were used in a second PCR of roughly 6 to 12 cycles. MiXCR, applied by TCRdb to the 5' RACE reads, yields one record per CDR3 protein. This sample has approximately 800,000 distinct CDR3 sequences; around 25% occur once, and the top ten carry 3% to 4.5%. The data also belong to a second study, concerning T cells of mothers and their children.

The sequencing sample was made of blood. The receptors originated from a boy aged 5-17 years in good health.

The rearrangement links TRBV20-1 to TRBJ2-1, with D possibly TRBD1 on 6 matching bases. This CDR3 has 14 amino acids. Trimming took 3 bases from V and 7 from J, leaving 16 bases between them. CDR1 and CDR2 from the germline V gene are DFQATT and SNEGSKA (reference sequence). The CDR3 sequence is CSASETGRRNEQFF. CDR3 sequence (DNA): TGCAGTGCTAGCGAAACAGGGAGAAGGAATGAGCAGTTCTTC.

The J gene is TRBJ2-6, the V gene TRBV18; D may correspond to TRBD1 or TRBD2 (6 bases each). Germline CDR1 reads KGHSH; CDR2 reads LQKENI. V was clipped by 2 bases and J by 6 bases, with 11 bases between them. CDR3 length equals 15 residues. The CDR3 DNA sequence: TGTGCCAGCTCACCAACGAGGGGGGAGGCCAACGTCCTGACTTTC. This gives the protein CASSPTRGEANVLTF.

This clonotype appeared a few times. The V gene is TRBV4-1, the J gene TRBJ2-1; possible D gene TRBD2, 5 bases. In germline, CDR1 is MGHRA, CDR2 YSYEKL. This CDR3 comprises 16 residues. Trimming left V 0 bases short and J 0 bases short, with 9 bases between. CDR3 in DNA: TGCGCCAGCAGCCAAGATAGCACTAGCTCCTACAATGAGCAGTTCTTC. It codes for CASSQDSTSSYNEQFF.

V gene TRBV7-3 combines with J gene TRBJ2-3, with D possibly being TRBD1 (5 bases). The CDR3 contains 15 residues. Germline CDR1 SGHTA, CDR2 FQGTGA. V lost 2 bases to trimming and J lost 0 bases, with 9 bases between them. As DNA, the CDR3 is TGTGCCAGCAGCTTAGACAGATACAGCACAGATACGCAGTATTTT. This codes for CASSLDRYSTDTQYF.

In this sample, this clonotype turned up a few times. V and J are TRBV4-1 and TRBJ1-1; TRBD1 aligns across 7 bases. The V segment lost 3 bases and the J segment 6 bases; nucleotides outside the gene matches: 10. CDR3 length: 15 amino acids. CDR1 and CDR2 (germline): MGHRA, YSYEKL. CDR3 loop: CASSHTGTAIAEAFF. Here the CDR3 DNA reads TGCGCCAGCAGCCATACCGGGACAGCCATAGCTGAAGCTTTCTTT.

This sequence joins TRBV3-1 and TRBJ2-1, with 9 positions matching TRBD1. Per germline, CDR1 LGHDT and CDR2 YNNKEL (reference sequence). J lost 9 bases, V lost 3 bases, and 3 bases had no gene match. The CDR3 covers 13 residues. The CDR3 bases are TGTGCCAGCAGCCATGGGACAGGGTCTGAGCAGTTCTTC. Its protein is CASSHGTGSEQFF.

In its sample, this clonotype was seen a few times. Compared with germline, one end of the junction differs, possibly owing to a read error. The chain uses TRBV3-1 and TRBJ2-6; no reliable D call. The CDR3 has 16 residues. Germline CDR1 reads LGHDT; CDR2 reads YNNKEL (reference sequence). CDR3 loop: CASSQGRFSGTNVLTF. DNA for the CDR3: TGTGCCAGCAGCCAAGGACGGTTCTCTGGGACCAACGTCCTGACTTTC. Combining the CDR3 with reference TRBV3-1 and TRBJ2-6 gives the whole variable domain DTAVSQTPKYLVTQMGNDKSIKCEQNLGHDTMYWYKQDSKKFLKIMFSYNNKELIINETVPNRFSPKSPDKAHLNLHINSLELGDSAVYFCASSQGRFSGTNVLTFGAGSRLTVL.

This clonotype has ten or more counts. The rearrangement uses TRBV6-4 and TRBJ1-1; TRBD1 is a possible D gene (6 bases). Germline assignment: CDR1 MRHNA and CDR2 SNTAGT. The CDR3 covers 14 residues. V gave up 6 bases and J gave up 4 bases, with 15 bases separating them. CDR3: CASSPKTGSTEAFF. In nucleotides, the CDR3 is TGTGCCAGCAGCCCAAAGACAGGTAGCACTGAAGCTTTCTTT.

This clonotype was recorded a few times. The CDR3 is CAISGLFVGSNTDTQYF. The CDR3 DNA is TGTGCCATCAGTGGCCTTTTCGTGGGGAGTAACACAGATACGCAGTATTTT. The V call is TRBV10-3, the J call TRBJ2-3; perhaps TRBD2 as D (5 bases). V was clipped by 4 bases and J by 2 bases, with 19 bases between them. Looked up from germline, CDR1 is ENHRY and CDR2 is SYGVKD. CDR3 length: 17 amino acids.

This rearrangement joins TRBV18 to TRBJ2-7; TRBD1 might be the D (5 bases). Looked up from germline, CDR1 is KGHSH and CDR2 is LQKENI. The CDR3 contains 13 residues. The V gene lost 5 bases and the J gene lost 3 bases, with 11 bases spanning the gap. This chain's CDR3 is CASSDMQGYEQYF. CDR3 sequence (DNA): TGTGCCAGCTCAGACATGCAGGGCTACGAGCAGTACTTC.

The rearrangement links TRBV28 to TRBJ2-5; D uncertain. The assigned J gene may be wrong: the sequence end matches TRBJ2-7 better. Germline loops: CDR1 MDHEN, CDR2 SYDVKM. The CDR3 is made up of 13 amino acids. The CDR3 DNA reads TGTGCCAGCAGTTTAAATCCCCTGGGCGAGCAGTACTTC. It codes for CASSLNPLGEQYF.

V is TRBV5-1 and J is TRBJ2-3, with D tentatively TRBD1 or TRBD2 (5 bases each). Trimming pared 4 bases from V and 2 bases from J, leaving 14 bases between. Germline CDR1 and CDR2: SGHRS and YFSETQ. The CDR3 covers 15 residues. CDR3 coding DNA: TGCGCCAGCAGCCAAGGCCCGGGGCCCACAGATACGCAGTATTTT. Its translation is CASSQGPGPTDTQYF.

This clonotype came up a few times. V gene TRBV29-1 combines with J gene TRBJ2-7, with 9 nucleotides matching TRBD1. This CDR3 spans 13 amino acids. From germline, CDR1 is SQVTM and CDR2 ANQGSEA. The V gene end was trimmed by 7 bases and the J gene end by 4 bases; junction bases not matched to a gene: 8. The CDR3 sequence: CSAETGGQYEQYF. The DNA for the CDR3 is TGCAGCGCCGAGACAGGGGGGCAGTACGAGCAGTACTTC.

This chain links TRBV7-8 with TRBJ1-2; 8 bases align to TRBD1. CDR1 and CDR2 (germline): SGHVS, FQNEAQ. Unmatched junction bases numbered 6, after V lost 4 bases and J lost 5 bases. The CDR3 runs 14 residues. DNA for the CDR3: TGTGCCAGCAGCTACGACAGGGGAGAATATGGCTACACCTTC. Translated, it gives CASSYDRGEYGYTF.

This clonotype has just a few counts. CDR3 region: CASSLDTAAWGGSRNEQFF. As DNA, the CDR3 is TGTGCCAGCAGCTTAGATACGGCGGCGTGGGGGGGCTCAAGGAATGAGCAGTTCTTC. The rearrangement uses TRBV7-9 and TRBJ2-1, with D maybe TRBD2 (7 bases). CDR3 size: 19 residues. Germline V lookup: CDR1 SEHNR, CDR2 FQNEAQ (reference sequence). V lost 1 base and J lost 7, with 26 bases in between.

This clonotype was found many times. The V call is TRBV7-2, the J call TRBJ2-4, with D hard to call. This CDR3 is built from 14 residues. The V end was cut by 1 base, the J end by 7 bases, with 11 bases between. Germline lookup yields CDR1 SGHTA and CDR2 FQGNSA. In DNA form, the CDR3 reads TGTGCCAGCAGCTTAGAGGGAAGGGCGAACATTCAGTACTTC. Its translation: CASSLEGRANIQYF.

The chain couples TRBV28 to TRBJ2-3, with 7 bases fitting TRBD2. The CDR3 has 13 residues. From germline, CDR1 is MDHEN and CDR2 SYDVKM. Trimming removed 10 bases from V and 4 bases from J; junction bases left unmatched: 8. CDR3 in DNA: TGTGCCATCGATCGGCGGGAGCCAGATACGCAGTATTTT. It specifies CAIDRREPDTQYF.

In DNA form, the CDR3 reads TGCGCCAGCAGCCAAGATGGAGCGAGCTCCTATAATTCACCCCTCCACTTT. Its protein is CASSQDGASSYNSPLHF. V gene TRBV4-3 combines with J gene TRBJ1-6, with unresolved D. The germline V gene has CDR1 LGHNA and CDR2 YSLEER. Trimming took off 0 bases at V and 0 bases at J, with 9 bases between the two ends. The CDR3 runs to 17 residues.

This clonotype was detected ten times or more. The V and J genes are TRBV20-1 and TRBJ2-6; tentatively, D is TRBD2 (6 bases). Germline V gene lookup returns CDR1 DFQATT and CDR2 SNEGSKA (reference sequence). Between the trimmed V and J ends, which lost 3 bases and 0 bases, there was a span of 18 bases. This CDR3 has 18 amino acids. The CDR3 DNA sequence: TGCAGTGCTAGCCCGCAGGGACTGGCGATCTCTGGGGCCAACGTCCTGACTTTC. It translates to CSASPQGLAISGANVLTF.

This CDR3 is CASSLSPGTPYEQYF. In DNA, the CDR3 is TGTGCCAGCAGTTTATCGCCCGGGACTCCCTACGAGCAGTACTTC. This rearrangement joins TRBV27 to TRBJ2-5; a possible D gene is TRBD2 (6 bases). The J call may be wrong; the DNA end is better matched by TRBJ2-7. There are 15 residues in the CDR3. Germline assignment: CDR1 MNHEY and CDR2 SMNVEV (reference sequence).

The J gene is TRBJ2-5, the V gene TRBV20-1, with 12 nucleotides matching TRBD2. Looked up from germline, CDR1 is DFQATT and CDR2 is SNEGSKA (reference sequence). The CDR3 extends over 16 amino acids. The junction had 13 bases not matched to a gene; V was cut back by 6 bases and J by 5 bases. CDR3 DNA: TGCAGTGCCTTAGGCTCTAGCGGGAGGGCGCTGGAGACCCAGTACTTC. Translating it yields CSALGSSGRALETQYF.